A selection of T cell receptor beta chains follows, all from one sample in a study of blood T cell repertoires in COVID-19. Measured with immunoSEQ multiplex PCR; TCRdb has only the in-frame clones, and not every one. Among 100,000 or so clones listed, roughly 80% were seen once. The sample was peripheral blood. These TCRs come from a woman aged 65 to 85 with acute or convalescent COVID-19. CDR3s include the opening cysteine and the closing phenylalanine or tryptophan. Fields, in order: V gene, D gene, CDR3 length, clone size, J gene, CDR3 DNA, CDR3 protein. The D gene is left open where the match is weak. Rows may omit the clone size; those that give it use once, few, many or a size class.

TRBV30,.,13,.,TRBJ1-2,TGTGCCTGGCGGCACGGTGGAGGTTATGGCTACACCTTC,CAWRHGGGYGYTF
TRBV5-6,.,15,.,TRBJ2-5,TGTGCCAGCAGCTTAGGTACAGGGTTGAGAGAGACCCAGTACTTC,CASSLGTGLRETQYF
TRBV6-5,.,12,.,TRBJ1-1,TGTGCCAGCAGACGCAGGAACACTGAAGCTTTCTTT,CASRRRNTEAFF
TRBV28,TRBD1,15,.,TRBJ2-2,TGTGCCAGCAGTCGTTCAGGGGGCAACACCGGGGAGCTGTTTTTT,CASSRSGGNTGELFF
TRBV11-2,.,15,.,TRBJ2-3,TGTGCCAGCAGCTCCCGCGGGGGCCTCCCAGATACGCAGTATTTT,CASSSRGGLPDTQYF
TRBV27,.,14,.,TRBJ2-5,TGTGCCAGCAGTCCCTGGGGCCTCCAAGAGACCCAGTACTTC,CASSPWGLQETQYF
TRBV6-6,TRBD1,15,once,TRBJ1-6,TGTGCCAGCAGTTCCGCCGGGACAGGCAATTCACCCCTCCACTTT,CASSSAGTGNSPLHF
TRBV3-1/TRBV3-2,TRBD1,13,many,TRBJ1-1,TGTGCCAGCAGCCCAGGGGGAGGCACTGAAGCTTTCTTT,CASSPGGGTEAFF
TRBV7-9,TRBD1,14,once,TRBJ1-2,TGTGCCAGCAGCTTAACGGACAGGGGTGGTGGCTACACCTTC,CASSLTDRGGGYTF
TRBV4-1,TRBD1,19,many,TRBJ2-2,TGCGCCAGCAGCCATCATCCGGGACAGGGGGCCAGGAACACCGGGGAGCTGTTTTTT,CASSHHPGQGARNTGELFF
TRBV5-1,TRBD1,16,.,TRBJ1-1,TGCGCCAGCAGCTTCGGGACAGGGGGAATGAACACTGAAGCTTTCTTT,CASSFGTGGMNTEAFF
TRBV7-2,.,16,.,TRBJ2-1,TGTGCCAGCAGCTTAAAGGGGGGGGGCCCCTACAATGAGCAGTTCTTC,CASSLKGGGPYNEQFF
TRBV7-2,TRBD2,19,few,TRBJ2-2,TGTGCCAGCAGCTTATCTTGGCTAGCGGGGGCCCCGAACACCGGGGAGCTGTTTTTT,CASSLSWLAGAPNTGELFF
TRBV6-6,.,12,.,TRBJ2-3,TGTGCCAGCTCTTTCTCACTAGATACGCAGTATTTT,CASSFSLDTQYF
TRBV30,TRBD2,12,few,TRBJ2-5,TGTGCCTTCTGGGGGGGCCAAGAGACCCAGTACTTC,CAFWGGQETQYF
TRBV7-2,.,15,.,TRBJ2-6,TGTGCCAGCAGCCCCGCAGGCTCTGGGGCCAACGTCCTGACTTTC,CASSPAGSGANVLTF
TRBV11-3,TRBD2,15,.,TRBJ2-1,TGTGCCAGCAGCTTAGCGGGGGGGAACGCCAATGAACAGTTCTTC,CASSLAGGNANEQFF
TRBV11-2,TRBD1,15,.,TRBJ2-3,TGTGCCAGCAGCCAGGACAGGGGATTAGGAGATACGCAGTATTTT,CASSQDRGLGDTQYF